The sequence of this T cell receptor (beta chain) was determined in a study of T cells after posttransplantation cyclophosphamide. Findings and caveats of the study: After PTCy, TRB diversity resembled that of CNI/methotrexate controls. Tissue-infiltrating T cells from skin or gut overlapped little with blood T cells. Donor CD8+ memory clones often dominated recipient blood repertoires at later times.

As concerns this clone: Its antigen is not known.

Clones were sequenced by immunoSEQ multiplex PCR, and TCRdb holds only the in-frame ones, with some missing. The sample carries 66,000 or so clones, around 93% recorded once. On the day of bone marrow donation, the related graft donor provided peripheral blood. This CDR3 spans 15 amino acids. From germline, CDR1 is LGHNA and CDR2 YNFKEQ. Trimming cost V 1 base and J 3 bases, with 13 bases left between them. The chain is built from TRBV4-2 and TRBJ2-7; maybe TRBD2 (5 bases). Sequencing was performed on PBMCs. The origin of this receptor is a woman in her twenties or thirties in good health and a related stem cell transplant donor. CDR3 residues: CASSQVKGLYYEQYF. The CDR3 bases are TGTGCCAGCAGCCAAGTGAAAGGACTTTACTACGAGCAGTACTTC.